This entry lists 14 T cell receptor beta chains sequenced from one sample in a study of Graves' ophthalmopathy and Graves' hyperthyroidism. Amplified TCR beta CDR3 regions were obtained using RNA transcripts as template. Amplification began with first-round RT-PCR using HTBI primers, then second-round multiplex PCR was performed. One entry per CDR3 protein results from TCRdb running MiXCR on the multiplex PCR reads. The sample contains about 400,000 distinct CDR3 sequences, around 20% of which appear only once. Sequencing was carried out using peripheral blood. Every receptor here comes from a woman between 18 and 29 years old with Graves' ophthalmopathy.

This clonotype was recorded only once. The V gene is TRBV20-1, the J gene TRBJ1-2; D not certain. The CDR3 runs to 12 residues. V was pared by 3 bases and J by 5 bases, with 10 bases between. Germline V lookup: CDR1 DFQATT, CDR2 SNEGSKA (reference sequence). The CDR3 protein is CSASPGLYGYTF. DNA for the CDR3: TGCAGTGCTAGTCCAGGACTTTATGGCTACACCTTC.

The table lists this clonotype with many counts. The V and J genes are TRBV12-3 or TRBV12-4 and TRBJ1-5; D ambiguous. CDR3 length: 13 residues. V dropped 7 bases and J dropped 4 bases, with 11 bases sitting between them. Written as DNA, the CDR3 is TGTGCCAGCACGCCGGTGCCGAATCAGCCCCAGCATTTT. Translated, it gives CASTPVPNQPQHF.

This clonotype has a count of ten or more. The chain employs TRBV6-5 and TRBJ1-6, with D possibly being TRBD1 (6 bases). Germline CDR1 is MNHEY and CDR2 is SVGAGI. CDR3 length equals 17 residues. Trimming removed 2 bases at V and 9 bases at J, with 20 bases between. DNA of the CDR3: TGTGCCAGCAGTTACAGGGGATCGACAGGAGGTATTTCACCCCTCCACTTT. Its translation is CASSYRGSTGGISPLHF.

This clonotype has a count of ten or more. The chain is built from TRBV10-3 and TRBJ1-5; 9 positions agree with TRBD1. The CDR3 runs to 14 residues. After removal of 8 bases from V and 6 bases from J, the junction contained 8 bases not matched to a gene. Germline CDR1 is ENHRY and CDR2 is SYGVKD. CDR3 DNA sequence: TGTGCCATCGGCCGGACAGGGGATGGTCAGCCCCAGCATTTT. This encodes CAIGRTGDGQPQHF.

This clonotype was picked up many times. This rearrangement joins TRBV29-1 to TRBJ1-1; D gene uncertain. The V end lost 4 bases, the J end lost 2 bases, and 5 bases lay between the germline ends. Germline CDR1 reads SQVTM; CDR2 reads ANQGSEA. The CDR3 runs to 11 residues. The CDR3 nucleotides are TGCAGCGTTGCAAAAAACACTGAAGCTTTCTTT. Translating gives CSVAKNTEAFF.

This chain joins TRBV27 and TRBJ1-1; TRBD1 is a possible D gene (6 bases). Germline assignment: CDR1 MNHEY and CDR2 SMNVEV (reference sequence). The V gene lost 2 bases and the J gene lost 0 bases, with 10 bases spanning the gap. This CDR3 contains 15 residues. CDR3 amino acids: CASSLNGGMNTEAFF. CDR3 nucleotides: TGTGCCAGCAGTTTAAATGGGGGCATGAACACTGAAGCTTTCTTT.

The sample holds many counts of this clonotype. The J gene is TRBJ1-1, the V gene TRBV25-1; perhaps TRBD1 as D (5 bases). The CDR3 is 14 residues long. The V end lost 6 bases, the J end lost 2 bases, and 13 bases lay between the germline ends. Germline CDR1 MGHDK, CDR2 SYGVNS. The CDR3 spells CASRGDRPNTEAFF. In DNA form, the CDR3 reads TGTGCCAGCAGAGGAGACAGACCAAACACTGAAGCTTTCTTT.

This clonotype was observed at least ten times. The chain uses TRBV28 and TRBJ2-7; 7 nucleotides align to TRBD1. The CDR3 runs to 16 residues. Germline CDR1 and CDR2: MDHEN and SYDVKM. V lost 3 bases, J lost 2 bases, and 10 bases stayed unmatched. The chain's CDR3 is CASSFLPRQGTYEQYF. CDR3 coding DNA: TGTGCCAGCAGTTTCTTGCCCCGACAGGGCACCTACGAGCAGTACTTC.

There are many counts of this clonotype. This chain links TRBV6-2 or TRBV6-3 with TRBJ2-7; D may be TRBD1 or TRBD2 (5 bases each). V was shortened by 4 bases and J by 3 bases, with 16 bases between the two germline ends. The CDR3 runs 15 residues. CDR1 and CDR2 (germline): MNHEY, SVGEGT. The CDR3 reads CASSLYGTSIYEQYF. As DNA, the CDR3 is TGTGCCAGCAGTTTGTACGGGACGAGTATCTACGAGCAGTACTTC.

The genes are TRBV9 and TRBJ1-1; D gene unclear. The CDR3 covers 16 residues. Germline CDR1 reads SGDLS; CDR2 reads YYNGEE. V was shortened by 3 bases and J by 11 bases, with 26 bases between the two germline ends. In DNA form, the CDR3 reads TGTGCCAGCAGCGGGCCCCCGGGAGGACGACTAAGAGGGGCTTTCTTT. Translated, it gives CASSGPPGGRLRGAFF.

The chain recombines TRBV6-1 with TRBJ2-7; a weak D match, TRBD2 (6 bases). Trimming shortened V by 6 bases and J by 5 bases, and 14 bases separated the two germline ends. The germline CDR1 and CDR2 sequences are MNHNS and SASEGT. The CDR3 spans 13 residues. In DNA form, the CDR3 reads TGTGCCAGCAGGAAAACGGGAGCCAACGAGCAGTACTTC. Amino acids: CASRKTGANEQYF.

The chain links TRBV7-8 to TRBJ2-7; 13 bases line up with TRBD2. Germline assignment: CDR1 SGHVS and CDR2 FQNEAQ. The CDR3 sequence is 16 residues long. With 7 bases clipped from V and 2 bases from J, the junction kept 8 bases outside the gene matches. The CDR3 region is CASTPRLAGGPYEQYF. Here the CDR3 DNA reads TGTGCCAGCACCCCTAGACTAGCGGGAGGCCCCTACGAGCAGTACTTC.

The rearrangement joins TRBV6-1 to TRBJ1-2, with D unresolved. Trimming shortened V by 7 bases and J by 8 bases, and 11 bases separated the two germline ends. CDR1 MNHNS and CDR2 SASEGT come from the germline V gene. The CDR3 runs 11 residues. The CDR3 region has the DNA TGTGCCAGCAACGGAATCTTAGGCTACACCTTC. Amino acids: CASNGILGYTF.

This clonotype was seen many times. The V gene is TRBV7-2, the J gene TRBJ1-6; D gene uncertain. V lost 5 bases, J lost 11 bases, and 19 bases lay in between. The CDR3 consists of 15 residues. Germline V CDR1 and CDR2: SGHTA, FQGNSA. CDR3 in DNA: TGTGCCAGCAGCAAAGCACTTTCCACGGATCCACCCCTCCACTTT. It yields the protein CASSKALSTDPPLHF.